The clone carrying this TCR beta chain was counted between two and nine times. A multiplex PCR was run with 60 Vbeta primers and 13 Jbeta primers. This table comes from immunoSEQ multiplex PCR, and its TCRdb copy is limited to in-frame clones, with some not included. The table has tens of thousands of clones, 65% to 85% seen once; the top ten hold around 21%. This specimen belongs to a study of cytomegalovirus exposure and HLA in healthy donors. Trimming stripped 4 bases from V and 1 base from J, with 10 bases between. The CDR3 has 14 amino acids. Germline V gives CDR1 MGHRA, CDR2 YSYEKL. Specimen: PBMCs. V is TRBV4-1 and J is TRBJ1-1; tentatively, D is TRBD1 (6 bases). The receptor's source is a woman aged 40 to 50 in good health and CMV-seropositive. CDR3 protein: CASSPQTGNTEAFF. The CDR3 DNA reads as TGCGCCAGCAGCCCCCAGACAGGGAACACTGAAGCTTTCTTT.